The 30 T cell receptor beta chains presented below share a single source sample, sequenced in a study of T cell changes during pregnancy in multiple sclerosis. Profiling relied on immunoSEQ multiplex PCR, and the TCRdb table lists in-frame clones only, not all of them. Here the sample spans some 79,000 clones, about 93% being singletons. This specimen consisted of CD4+ T cells from peripheral blood mononuclear cells, obtained in the second trimester of pregnancy. These receptors came from a female donor with multiple sclerosis, enrolled in a pregnancy study.

This sequence joins TRBV4-1 and TRBJ1-1; 9 bases match TRBD1. The CDR3 is 15 amino acids. CDR1 is MGHRA, CDR2 YSYEKL, per germline. V was pared by 4 bases and J by 4 bases, with 7 bases of the junction left unmatched. The CDR3 bases are TGCGCCAGCAGCCGGGACAGGGATTTGGGCACTGAAGCTTTCTTT. As protein: CASSRDRDLGTEAFF.

V and J are TRBV19 and TRBJ2-3; 9 bases match TRBD2. The V gene end was trimmed by 6 bases and the J gene end by 2 bases; junction bases not matched to a gene: 6. Germline V gives CDR1 LNHDA, CDR2 SQIVND (reference sequence). This CDR3 is 15 amino acids long. In DNA, the CDR3 is TGTGCCAGTAGGGGACTAGCCCCCCTCACAGATACGCAGTATTTT. As protein: CASRGLAPLTDTQYF.

The V call is TRBV4-1, the J call TRBJ1-5, with 7 bases lining up with TRBD1. Trimming took 4 bases from V and 4 from J; bases not matched to a gene: 22. The germline CDR1 and CDR2 sequences are MGHRA and YSYEKL. The CDR3 totals 20 residues. The CDR3 sequence: CASSPENRDSAWGLNQPQHF. Here the CDR3 DNA reads TGCGCCAGCAGCCCAGAAAATCGGGACAGCGCCTGGGGCCTAAATCAGCCCCAGCATTTT.

The chain uses TRBV28 and TRBJ2-1; TRBD2 agrees at 16 bases. This CDR3 region has 16 residues. V was pared by 5 bases and J by 11 bases, with 9 bases of the junction left unmatched. Germline lookup yields CDR1 MDHEN and CDR2 SYDVKM. The CDR3 DNA reads TGTGCCAGCAGTCCCCCGGGACTAGCGGGAGGGGCCCAGCAGTTCTTC. It specifies CASSPPGLAGGAQQFF.

The genes are TRBV5-5 and TRBJ1-4, with D perhaps matching TRBD1 (5 bases). The germline V and J ends were trimmed by 0 bases and 8 bases, with 14 bases remaining between them. The CDR3 runs 15 residues. CDR1 SGHKS and CDR2 YYEKEE come from the germline V gene (reference sequence). CDR3 nucleotides: TGTGCCAGCAGCTTGGAGGTCCAGGGTTGGGAAAAACTGTTTTTT. Protein product: CASSLEVQGWEKLFF.

This chain uses TRBV18 with TRBJ2-7; weak D call: TRBD1 (6 bases). This CDR3 contains 14 residues. V was clipped by 3 bases and J by 6 bases, with 15 bases between them. From germline, CDR1 is KGHSH and CDR2 LQKENI. The CDR3 DNA follows: TGTGCCAGCTCACCCCAAAGGGGGATTACCGAGCAGTACTTC. Translating it yields CASSPQRGITEQYF.

This sequence joins TRBV28 and TRBJ2-3, with D perhaps matching TRBD2 (5 bases). Trimming left V 2 bases short and J 1 base short, with 7 bases between. This CDR3 is built from 14 residues. CDR1 is MDHEN, CDR2 SYDVKM, per germline. The DNA of the CDR3 is TGTGCCAGCAGTTTAGTTAGCGGCACAGATACGCAGTATTTT. Protein sequence: CASSLVSGTDTQYF.

This clone was found a few times. The chain couples TRBV30 to TRBJ1-5; the D gene is possibly TRBD1 (5 bases). CDR3 size: 16 residues. Germline V gene lookup returns CDR1 GTSNPN and CDR2 SVGIG (reference sequence). Trimming stripped 1 base from V and 3 bases from J, with 16 bases between. The CDR3 here is CAWSDLSTVYNQPQHF. For the CDR3, the DNA is TGTGCCTGGAGTGACCTTTCGACAGTTTACAATCAGCCCCAGCATTTT.

The V and J genes are TRBV27 and TRBJ2-1, with 12 bases lining up with TRBD2. Germline trimming cut 6 bases from V and 3 bases from J; bases unmatched to any gene: 6. The CDR3 consists of 16 residues. From germline, CDR1 is MNHEY and CDR2 SMNVEV (reference sequence). The DNA for the CDR3 is TGTGCCAGCAGCCCGACTAGCGGGGGTTTCTACAATGAGCAGTTCTTC. As protein: CASSPTSGGFYNEQFF.

The chain couples TRBV18 to TRBJ1-4; no reliable D call. Trimming stripped 2 bases from V and 6 bases from J, with 7 bases between. The germline V gene encodes CDR1 KGHSH and CDR2 LQKENI. The CDR3 is made up of 13 amino acids. This CDR3 reads CASSPAVYEKLFF. The CDR3 DNA sequence: TGTGCCAGCTCACCAGCGGTATATGAAAAACTGTTTTTT.

This clone has just one count. This sequence joins TRBV7-8 and TRBJ2-7; possibly TRBD1 for D (5 bases). CDR3 length: 14 residues. Deletions cut 3 bases from V and 3 bases from J, with 12 bases between. The germline V gene encodes CDR1 SGHVS and CDR2 FQNEAQ. The CDR3 nucleotides are TGTGCCAGCAGCTTCTTACAGGTGGGCTACGAGCAGTACTTC. It specifies CASSFLQVGYEQYF.

This clone was detected a few times. This chain links TRBV13 with TRBJ1-2, with TRBD1 matching over 7 bases. The CDR3 totals 14 residues. The V gene end was trimmed by 3 bases and the J gene end by 13 bases; junction bases not matched to a gene: 14. CDR1 and CDR2 (germline): PRHDT, FYEKMQ (reference sequence). The DNA for the CDR3 is TGTGCCAGCAGCTTCTGGATAGGGGGCTCTCTAGCCACCTTC. This translates into CASSFWIGGSLATF.

Details on this clone: Sequence at one end of the junction differs from germline and may be a read error. This chain uses TRBV7-2 with TRBJ2-1; 8 positions match TRBD2. This CDR3 spans 16 amino acids. Germline CDR1 and CDR2: SGHTA and FQGNSA. CDR3 amino acids: CASSLAAGGSFNEQFF. CDR3 bases: TGTGCCAGCAGCTTAGCGGCGGGGGGCTCCTTCAATGAGCAGTTCTTC.

This chain links TRBV18 with TRBJ2-1; tentative D call: TRBD1 (5 bases). Germline V lookup: CDR1 KGHSH, CDR2 LQKENI. V lost 5 bases and J lost 3, with 8 bases in between. CDR3 length: 13 amino acids. Here the CDR3 DNA reads TGTGCCAGCTCAAAGACAGTCTACAATGAGCAGTTCTTC. Its translation: CASSKTVYNEQFF.

The chain recombines TRBV2 with TRBJ2-3, with 13 bases matching TRBD2. The junction had 4 bases not matched to a gene; V was cut back by 8 bases and J by 2 bases. The CDR3 loop spans 15 amino acids. Germline V gives CDR1 SNHLY, CDR2 FYNNEI. This CDR3 reads CASGGLAGNTDTQYF. Written as DNA, the CDR3 is TGTGCCAGCGGGGGACTAGCGGGGAACACAGATACGCAGTATTTT.

V usage is TRBV20-1 and J usage is TRBJ2-1; no firm D call. The germline CDR1 and CDR2 sequences are DFQATT and SNEGSKA (reference sequence). The CDR3 covers 11 residues. V lost 4 bases to trimming and J lost 3 bases, with 4 bases between them. For the CDR3, the DNA is TGCAGTGCTACCCACTACAATGAGCAGTTCTTC. Encoded protein: CSATHYNEQFF.

This chain joins TRBV15 and TRBJ1-1; maybe TRBD1 (6 bases). V was clipped by 3 bases and J by 0 bases, with 8 bases between them. Germline V gives CDR1 LNHNV, CDR2 YYDKDF (reference sequence). The CDR3 totals 14 residues. CDR3 bases: TGTGCCACCAGCAGGGACAGAATGAACACTGAAGCTTTCTTT. Protein product: CATSRDRMNTEAFF.

This clone occurred a few times. This rearrangement joins TRBV4-3 to TRBJ2-3, with 13 bases matching TRBD2. The CDR3 contains 17 residues. V was pared by 1 base and J by 6 bases, with 7 bases of the junction left unmatched. Germline V gives CDR1 LGHNA, CDR2 YSLEER. CDR3 DNA sequence: TGCGCCAGCAGCCAAGTTTCGGGACTAGCGGGGTGGGATACGCAGTATTTT. As protein: CASSQVSGLAGWDTQYF.

This chain uses TRBV27 with TRBJ1-6; D is uncertain. Trimming removed 6 bases from V and 4 bases from J, with 16 bases in between. Germline CDR1 reads MNHEY; CDR2 reads SMNVEV (reference sequence). CDR3 size: 16 residues. CDR3 sequence (DNA): TGTGCCAGCAGCCCACCCCGGGAATCTTATAATTCACCCCTCCACTTT. Amino acid sequence: CASSPPRESYNSPLHF.

The V and J genes are TRBV28 and TRBJ1-1, with D perhaps TRBD1 (6 bases). This CDR3 is 14 amino acids long. Germline CDR1 and CDR2: MDHEN and SYDVKM. V lost 6 bases and J 3 bases, leaving 14 bases between the germline ends. CDR3 loop: CASRSGGLDTEAFF. CDR3 nucleotides: TGTGCCAGCAGGTCTGGGGGCTTGGACACTGAAGCTTTCTTT.

CDR3 loop: CASSEDRGGFDTQYF. CDR3 nucleotide sequence: TGTGCCAGCAGTGAAGACAGGGGAGGTTTCGATACGCAGTATTTT. The chain is built from TRBV2 and TRBJ2-3; D is perhaps TRBD1 (7 bases). Germline lookup yields CDR1 SNHLY and CDR2 FYNNEI. The CDR3 consists of 15 residues. The V end lost 1 base, the J end lost 6 bases, and 14 bases lay between the germline ends.

V is TRBV28 and J is TRBJ1-1; TRBD1 matches 10 bases. The CDR3 is made up of 15 amino acids. The germline V gene encodes CDR1 MDHEN and CDR2 SYDVKM. After removal of 3 bases from V and 4 bases from J, the junction contained 5 bases not matched to a gene. The CDR3 here is CASSLSTGGGTEAFF. The CDR3 DNA is TGTGCCAGCAGTTTGTCGACAGGGGGCGGCACTGAAGCTTTCTTT.

V gene TRBV5-1 combines with J gene TRBJ1-3; D may be TRBD1 (6 bases). The CDR3 is 15 amino acids. The V gene lost 4 bases and the J gene lost 4 bases, with 15 bases spanning the gap. In germline, CDR1 is SGHRS, CDR2 YFSETQ. The CDR3 reads CASSPQGERGNTIYF. Here the CDR3 DNA reads TGCGCCAGCAGCCCACAGGGAGAGAGGGGAAACACCATATATTTT. Drawing the rest from reference TRBV5-1 and TRBJ1-3, the complete variable domain is KAGVTQTPRYLIKTRGQQVTLSCSPISGHRSVSWYQQTPGQGLQFLFEYFSETQRNKGNFPGRFSGRQFSNSRSEMNVSTLELGDSALYLCASSPQGERGNTIYFGEGSWLTVV.

V is TRBV18 and J is TRBJ1-1; D is possibly TRBD1 (5 bases). V was pared by 2 bases and J by 2 bases, with 15 bases between. Germline lookup yields CDR1 KGHSH and CDR2 LQKENI. The CDR3 totals 16 residues. The DNA of the CDR3 is TGTGCCAGCTCACCAGGAAAGGGGTCCCTAAACACTGAAGCTTTCTTT. It is translated as CASSPGKGSLNTEAFF.

The CDR3 DNA reads TGTGCCAGTAGTATTGTTCCTAGCATCAGTGAGCAGTTCTTC. Amino acids: CASSIVPSISEQFF. This sequence joins TRBV19 and TRBJ2-1; a possible D gene is TRBD2 (5 bases). V lost 3 bases and J 9 bases, leaving 15 bases between the germline ends. The CDR3 sequence is 14 residues long. Germline CDR1 is LNHDA and CDR2 is SQIVND (reference sequence).

The chain links TRBV7-9 to TRBJ2-3; 7 positions agree with TRBD1. This CDR3 comprises 15 residues. Germline CDR1 SEHNR, CDR2 FQNEAQ (reference sequence). V trimming: 4 bases; J trimming: 2 bases; junction bases outside the gene matches: 6. The CDR3 here is CASSSRTGITDTQYF. In DNA, the CDR3 is TGTGCCAGCAGCTCCCGGACAGGTATCACAGATACGCAGTATTTT.

The chain combines TRBV25-1 with TRBJ2-2, with TRBD1 matching over 7 bases. This CDR3 contains 15 residues. Germline lookup yields CDR1 MGHDK and CDR2 SYGVNS. Trimming at V came to 5 bases and at J to 4 bases, leaving 7 bases not matched to a gene. The CDR3 bases are TGTGCCAGCAGTAAGACAGGGACCTTCACCGGGGAGCTGTTTTTT. This codes for CASSKTGTFTGELFF.

The chain links TRBV9 to TRBJ2-6; tentative D call: TRBD2 (5 bases). Germline values: CDR1 SGDLS, CDR2 YYNGEE. V was cut by 4 bases and J by 0 bases, with 11 bases left in between. This CDR3 is 16 amino acids long. The CDR3 nucleotides read TGTGCCAGCAGCCCCCCCCGGGGCTCTGGGGCCAACGTCCTGACTTTC. This gives the protein CASSPPRGSGANVLTF.

The gene calls are TRBV6-1 and TRBJ2-4; 7 bases are a match to TRBD1. Germline V gene lookup returns CDR1 MNHNS and CDR2 SASEGT. V was pared by 6 bases and J by 8 bases, with 1 base of the junction left unmatched. CDR3 length: 11 residues. CDR3 DNA: TGTGCCAGCAGAGACAGGGACATTCAGTACTTC. Its translation is CASRDRDIQYF.

This sequence joins TRBV6-1 and TRBJ1-1; no reliable D call. The CDR3 loop spans 14 amino acids. V lost 4 bases and J lost 0, with 9 bases in between. CDR1 and CDR2 from the germline V gene are MNHNS and SASEGT. The CDR3 protein is CASSVELMNTEAFF. CDR3 sequence (DNA): TGTGCCAGCAGTGTTGAACTCATGAACACTGAAGCTTTCTTT.